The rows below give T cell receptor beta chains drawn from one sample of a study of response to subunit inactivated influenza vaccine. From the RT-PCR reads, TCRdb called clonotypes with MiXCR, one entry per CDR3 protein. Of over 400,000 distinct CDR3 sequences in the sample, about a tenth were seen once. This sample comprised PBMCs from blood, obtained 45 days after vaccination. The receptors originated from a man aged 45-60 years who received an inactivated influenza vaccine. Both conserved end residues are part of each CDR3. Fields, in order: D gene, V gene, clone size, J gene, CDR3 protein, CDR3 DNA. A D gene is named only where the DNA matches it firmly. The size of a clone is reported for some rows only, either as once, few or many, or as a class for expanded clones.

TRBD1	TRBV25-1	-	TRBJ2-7	CASSLYRGREQYF	TGTGCCAGCAGTTTATACAGGGGGCGCGAGCAGTACTTC
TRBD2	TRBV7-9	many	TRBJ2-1	CASSLTSGINEQFF	TGTGCCAGCAGCTTAACTAGCGGGATCAATGAGCAGTTCTTC
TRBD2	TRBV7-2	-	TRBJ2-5	CASSPRTRSQETQYF	TGTGCCAGCAGCCCCCGGACTAGATCCCAAGAGACCCAGTACTTC
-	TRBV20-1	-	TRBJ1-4	CSASPAGLNEKLFF	TGCAGTGCTAGTCCGGCAGGGCTTAATGAAAAACTGTTTTTT
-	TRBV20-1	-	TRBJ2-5	CSARTIVWGETQYF	TGCAGTGCTAGAACGATAGTGTGGGGGGAGACCCAGTACTTC
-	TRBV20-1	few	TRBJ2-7	CSAHRDGSYEQYF	TGCAGTGCTCACAGGGATGGCTCCTACGAGCAGTACTTC
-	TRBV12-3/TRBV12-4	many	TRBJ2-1	CASSLAGQRGNEQFF	TGTGCCAGCAGTTTAGCGGGACAAAGGGGTAATGAGCAGTTCTTC
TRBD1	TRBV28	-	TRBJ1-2	CASRDPGTGVDGYTF	TGTGCCAGCAGAGACCCCGGGACAGGAGTCGATGGCTACACCTTC
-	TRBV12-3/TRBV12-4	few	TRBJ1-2	CASSFSGGYTF	TGTGCCAGCAGTTTCTCGGGCGGCTACACCTTC
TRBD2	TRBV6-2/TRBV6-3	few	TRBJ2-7	CASMGSGGSYEQYF	TGTGCCAGCATGGGGAGCGGGGGATCCTACGAGCAGTACTTC
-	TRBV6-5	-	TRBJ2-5	CASSYGRGETQYF	TGTGCCAGCAGTTACGGGAGGGGGGAGACCCAGTACTTC
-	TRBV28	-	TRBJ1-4	CASSPPPGLPVGLFF	TGTGCCAGCAGCCCCCCCCCGGGACTCCCGGTGGGGCTGTTTTTT
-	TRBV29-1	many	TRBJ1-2	CSVVSGGGPGGYTF	TGCAGCGTTGTTTCGGGGGGCGGTCCTGGTGGCTACACCTTC
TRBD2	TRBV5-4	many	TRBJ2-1	CATRIAGVSYNEQFF	TGTGCCACCAGGATAGCGGGGGTCTCCTACAATGAGCAGTTCTTC
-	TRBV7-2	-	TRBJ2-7	CASSLQGDGEQYF	TGTGCCAGCAGCTTACAAGGGGACGGCGAGCAGTACTTC
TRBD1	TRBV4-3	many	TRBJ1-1	CASSHQDRGRGAFF	TGCGCCAGCAGCCACCAAGACAGGGGGCGAGGGGCTTTCTTT